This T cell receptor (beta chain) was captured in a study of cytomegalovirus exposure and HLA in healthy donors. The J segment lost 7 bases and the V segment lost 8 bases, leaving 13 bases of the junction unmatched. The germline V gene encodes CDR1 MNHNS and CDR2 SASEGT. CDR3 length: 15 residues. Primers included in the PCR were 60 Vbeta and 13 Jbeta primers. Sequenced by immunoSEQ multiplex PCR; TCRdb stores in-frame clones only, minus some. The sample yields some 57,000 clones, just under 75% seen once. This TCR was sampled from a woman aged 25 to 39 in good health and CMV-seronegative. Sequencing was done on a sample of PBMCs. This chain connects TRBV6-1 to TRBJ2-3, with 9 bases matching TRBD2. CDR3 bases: TGTGCCAGCTTCGAAAATAGCGGGAGTATTTATACGCAGTATTTT. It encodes CASFENSGSIYTQYF.